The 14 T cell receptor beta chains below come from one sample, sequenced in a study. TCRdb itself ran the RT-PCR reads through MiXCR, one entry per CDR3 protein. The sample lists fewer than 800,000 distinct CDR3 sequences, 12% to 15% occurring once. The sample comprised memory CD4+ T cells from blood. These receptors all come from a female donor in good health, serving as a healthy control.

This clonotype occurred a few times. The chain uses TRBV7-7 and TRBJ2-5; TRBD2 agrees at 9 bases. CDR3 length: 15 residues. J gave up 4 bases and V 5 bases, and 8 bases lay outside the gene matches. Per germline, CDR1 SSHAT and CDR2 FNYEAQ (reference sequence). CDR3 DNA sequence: TGTGCCAGCAGCCCGCGGGAGGGGGTAGGAGAGACCCAGTACTTC. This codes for CASSPREGVGETQYF.

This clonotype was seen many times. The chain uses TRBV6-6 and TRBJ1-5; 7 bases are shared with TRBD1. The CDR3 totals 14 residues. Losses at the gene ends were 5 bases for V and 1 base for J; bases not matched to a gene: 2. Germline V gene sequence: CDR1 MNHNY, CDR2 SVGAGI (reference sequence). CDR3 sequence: CASSAGQSNQPQHF. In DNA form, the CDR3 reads TGTGCCAGCAGTGCGGGACAGAGCAATCAGCCCCAGCATTTT.

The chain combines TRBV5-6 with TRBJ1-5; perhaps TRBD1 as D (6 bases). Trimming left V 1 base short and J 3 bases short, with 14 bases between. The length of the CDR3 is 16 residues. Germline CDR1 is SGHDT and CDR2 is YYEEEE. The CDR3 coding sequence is TGTGCCAGCAGCTTGAGGGGGGGAGGGAACAATCAGCCCCAGCATTTT. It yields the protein CASSLRGGGNNQPQHF.

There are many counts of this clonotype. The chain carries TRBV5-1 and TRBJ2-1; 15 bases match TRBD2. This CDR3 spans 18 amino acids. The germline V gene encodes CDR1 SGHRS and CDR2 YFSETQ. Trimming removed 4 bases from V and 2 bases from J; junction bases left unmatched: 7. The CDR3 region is CASSVGLAGGGTYNEQFF. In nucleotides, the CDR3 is TGCGCCAGCAGCGTCGGACTAGCGGGAGGGGGCACCTACAATGAGCAGTTCTTC.

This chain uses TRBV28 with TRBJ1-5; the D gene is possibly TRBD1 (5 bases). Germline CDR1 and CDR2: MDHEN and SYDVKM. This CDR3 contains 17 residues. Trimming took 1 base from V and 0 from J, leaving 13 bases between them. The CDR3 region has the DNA TGTGCCAGCAGTTTATCCGGGACGTTTAATAGCAATCAGCCCCAGCATTTT. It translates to CASSLSGTFNSNQPQHF.

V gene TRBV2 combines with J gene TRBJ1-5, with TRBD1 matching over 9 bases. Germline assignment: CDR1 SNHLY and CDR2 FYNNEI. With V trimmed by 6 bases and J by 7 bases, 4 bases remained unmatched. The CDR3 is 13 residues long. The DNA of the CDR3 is TGTGCCAGCAGGGTAGGACAGGGGCAGCCCCAGCATTTT. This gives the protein CASRVGQGQPQHF.

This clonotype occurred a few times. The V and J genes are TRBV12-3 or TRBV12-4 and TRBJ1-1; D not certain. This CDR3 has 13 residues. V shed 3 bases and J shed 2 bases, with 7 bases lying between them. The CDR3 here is CASSFAANTEAFF. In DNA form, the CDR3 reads TGTGCCAGCAGTTTTGCAGCTAACACTGAAGCTTTCTTT.

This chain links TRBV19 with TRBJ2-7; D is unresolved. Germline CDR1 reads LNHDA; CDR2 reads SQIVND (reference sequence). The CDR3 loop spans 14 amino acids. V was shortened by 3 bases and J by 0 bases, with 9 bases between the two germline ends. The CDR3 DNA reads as TGTGCCAGTAGTATTCGGACGGGCTCCTACGAGCAGTACTTC. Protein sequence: CASSIRTGSYEQYF.

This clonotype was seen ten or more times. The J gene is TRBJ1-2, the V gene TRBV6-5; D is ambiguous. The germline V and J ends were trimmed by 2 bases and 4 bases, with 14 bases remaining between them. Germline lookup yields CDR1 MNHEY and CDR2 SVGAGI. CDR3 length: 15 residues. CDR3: CASSYAGVWGYGYTF. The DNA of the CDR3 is TGTGCCAGCAGTTACGCCGGGGTTTGGGGCTATGGCTACACCTTC.

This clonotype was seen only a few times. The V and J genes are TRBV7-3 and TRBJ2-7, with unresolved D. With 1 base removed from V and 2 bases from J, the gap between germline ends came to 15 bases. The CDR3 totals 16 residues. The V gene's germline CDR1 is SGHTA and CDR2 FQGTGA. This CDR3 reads CASSLNGAPGPYEQYF. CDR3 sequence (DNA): TGTGCCAGCAGCTTAAATGGAGCGCCTGGACCCTACGAGCAGTACTTC.

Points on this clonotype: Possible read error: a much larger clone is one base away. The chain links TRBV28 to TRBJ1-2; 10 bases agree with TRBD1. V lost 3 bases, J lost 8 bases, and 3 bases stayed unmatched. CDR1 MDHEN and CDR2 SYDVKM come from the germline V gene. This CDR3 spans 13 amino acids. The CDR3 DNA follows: TGTGCCAGCAGTTTCGGGACAGGGGAAGGCTACACCTTC. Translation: CASSFGTGEGYTF.

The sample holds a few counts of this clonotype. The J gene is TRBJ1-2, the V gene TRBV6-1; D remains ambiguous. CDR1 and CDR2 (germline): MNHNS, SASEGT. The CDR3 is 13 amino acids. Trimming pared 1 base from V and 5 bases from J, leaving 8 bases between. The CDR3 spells CASSEGVGYGYTF. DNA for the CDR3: TGTGCCAGCAGTGAAGGTGTGGGTTATGGCTACACCTTC.

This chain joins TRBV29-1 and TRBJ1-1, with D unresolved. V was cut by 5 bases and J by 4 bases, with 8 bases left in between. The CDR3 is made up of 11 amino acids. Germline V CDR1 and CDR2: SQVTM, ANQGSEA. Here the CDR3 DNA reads TGCAGCGTTTGGGTGGGCACTGAAGCTTTCTTT. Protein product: CSVWVGTEAFF. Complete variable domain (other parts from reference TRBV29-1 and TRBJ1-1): SAVISQKPSRDICQRGTSLTIQCQVDSQVTMMFWYRQQPGQSLTLIATANQGSEATYESGFVIDKFPISRPNLTFSTLTVSNMSPEDSSIYLCSVWVGTEAFFGQGTRLTVV.

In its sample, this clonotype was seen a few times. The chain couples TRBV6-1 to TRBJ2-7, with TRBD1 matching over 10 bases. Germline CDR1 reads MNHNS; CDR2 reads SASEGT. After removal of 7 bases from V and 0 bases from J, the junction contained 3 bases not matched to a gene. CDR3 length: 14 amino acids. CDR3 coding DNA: TGTGCCAGCATCGGACAGGGGGGCTCCTACGAGCAGTACTTC. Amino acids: CASIGQGGSYEQYF.